The rows below give T cell receptor beta chains drawn from one sample of a study of radiation and T cells in renal cell carcinoma. Using immunoSEQ multiplex PCR, the repertoire was profiled, and TCRdb retains in-frame clones only, with some absent. The table includes some 26,000 clones, 81% detected once. Sequences were derived from blood, sampled from a patient whose treatment included radiotherapy and nephrectomy. These receptors were taken from a man in his 60s with renal cell carcinoma. The CDR3 runs from the conserved cysteine through the conserved F or W. D genes are given only for firm matches. Clone size is given for some rows only: seen once, a few or many times, or a class if the clone is expanded.

V	D	J	size	CDR3	DNA
TRBV19	TRBD1	TRBJ2-3	-	CASSDRGSFGVDTQYF	TGTGCCAGTTCTGACAGGGGTTCCTTCGGGGTAGATACGCAGTATTTT
TRBV27	-	TRBJ2-1	-	CASTERYTYNEQFF	TGTGCCAGCACCGAGCGGTATACCTACAATGAGCAGTTCTTC
TRBV5-1	TRBD1	TRBJ2-5	-	CASSLAGDRAWQTQYF	TGCGCCAGCAGCTTGGCGGGGGACAGGGCTTGGCAGACCCAGTACTTC
TRBV18	-	TRBJ2-3	once	CASSPPATDTQYF	TGTGCCAGCTCACCCCCGGCCACAGATACGCAGTATTTT
TRBV5-1	TRBD1	TRBJ2-7	-	CASSWSDRVRSYEQYF	TGCGCCAGCAGCTGGTCGGACAGGGTAAGGTCCTACGAGCAGTACTTC
TRBV5-6	TRBD1	TRBJ2-7	-	CASSPGTGLREQYF	TGTGCCAGCAGCCCAGGGACAGGGCTTCGCGAGCAGTACTTC
TRBV5-1	-	TRBJ2-2	-	CASSLGQSHTGELFF	TGCGCCAGCAGCTTAGGACAGAGTCACACCGGGGAGCTGTTTTTT
TRBV5-1	-	TRBJ2-5	-	CASSLDPGEETQYF	TGCGCCAGCAGCTTGGATCCAGGGGAAGAGACCCAGTACTTC
TRBV7-6	-	TRBJ2-5	-	CASSQGQETQYF	TGTGCCAGCAGCCAGGGGCAAGAGACCCAGTACTTC
TRBV5-5	-	TRBJ1-4	-	CASSAPSRGEEKLFF	TGTGCCAGCAGCGCCCCGTCCAGGGGCGAGGAAAAACTGTTTTTT
TRBV5-6	-	TRBJ1-1	few	CASSVGTEAFF	TGTGCCAGCTCGGTGGGGACTGAAGCTTTCTTT
TRBV7-8	-	TRBJ2-1	-	CASSLRGDNEQFF	TGTGCCAGCAGCCTAAGGGGGGACAATGAGCAGTTCTTC
TRBV7-9	-	TRBJ1-2	-	CASSPFPARGYGYTF	TGTGCCAGCAGCCCATTTCCCGCCAGAGGTTATGGCTACACCTTC
TRBV4-1	-	TRBJ2-2	-	CASCPGTPLGGELFF	TGCGCCAGCTGCCCCGGGACCCCGTTAGGGGGGGAGCTGTTTTTT
TRBV2	TRBD1	TRBJ1-6	-	CASSRDREISPLHF	TGTGCCAGCAGTCGGGACAGGGAGATTTCACCCCTCCACTTT
TRBV19	TRBD2	TRBJ2-5	-	CASSGLAGLGTQYF	TGTGCCAGTAGCGGACTAGCGGGCCTGGGGACCCAGTACTTC
TRBV13	TRBD1	TRBJ1-4	-	CATKDRGRDEKLFF	TGTGCCACCAAAGACAGGGGGCGCGATGAAAAACTGTTTTTT
TRBV27	-	TRBJ1-1	-	CASVLTPGAKNTEAFF	TGTGCCAGCGTACTAACCCCGGGGGCGAAGAACACTGAAGCTTTCTTT
TRBV7-2	-	TRBJ2-5	-	CASSLEGGLGETQYF	TGTGCCAGCAGCTTAGAGGGGGGGCTGGGAGAGACCCAGTACTTC
TRBV7-6	-	TRBJ1-1	-	CASSLSQRTEAFF	TGTGCCAGCAGCCTCAGCCAAAGGACTGAAGCTTTCTTT